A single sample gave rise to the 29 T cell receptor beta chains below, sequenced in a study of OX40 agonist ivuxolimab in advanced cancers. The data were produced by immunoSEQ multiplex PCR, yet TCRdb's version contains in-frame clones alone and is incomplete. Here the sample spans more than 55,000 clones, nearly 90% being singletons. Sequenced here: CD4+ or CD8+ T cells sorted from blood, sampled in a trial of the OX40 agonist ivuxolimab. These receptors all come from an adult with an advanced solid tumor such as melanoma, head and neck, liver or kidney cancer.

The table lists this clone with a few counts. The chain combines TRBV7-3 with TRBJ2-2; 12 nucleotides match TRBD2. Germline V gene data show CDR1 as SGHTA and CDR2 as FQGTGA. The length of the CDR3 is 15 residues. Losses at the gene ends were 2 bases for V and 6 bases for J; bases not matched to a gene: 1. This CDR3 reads CASSLASGRAGELFF. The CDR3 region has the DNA TGTGCCAGCAGCTTAGCTAGCGGGAGGGCCGGGGAGCTGTTTTTT.

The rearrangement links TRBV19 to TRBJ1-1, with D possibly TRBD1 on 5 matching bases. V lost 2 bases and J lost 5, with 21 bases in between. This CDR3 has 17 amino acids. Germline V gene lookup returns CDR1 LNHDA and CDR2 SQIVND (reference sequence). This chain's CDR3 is CASSILLGRERWTEAFF. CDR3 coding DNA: TGTGCCAGTAGTATACTACTTGGCAGGGAACGTTGGACTGAAGCTTTCTTT.

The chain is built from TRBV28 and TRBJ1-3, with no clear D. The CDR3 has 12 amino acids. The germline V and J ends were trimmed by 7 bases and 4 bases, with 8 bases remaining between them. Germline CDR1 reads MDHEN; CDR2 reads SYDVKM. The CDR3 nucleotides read TGTGCCAGCAATGTAGGAGGAAACACCATATATTTT. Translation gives CASNVGGNTIYF.

CDR3 amino acids: CASSRGTDNQPQHF. CDR3 sequence (DNA): TGTGCCAGCAGCCGCGGGACAGATAATCAGCCCCAGCATTTT. The chain joins TRBV11-2 to TRBJ1-5; TRBD1 aligns across 7 bases. The CDR3 spans 14 residues. Losses at the gene ends were 5 bases for V and 4 bases for J; bases not matched to a gene: 5. Germline-derived CDR1 and CDR2 are SGHAT and FQNNGV.

This CDR3 reads CASSQRTGGHEQFF. The CDR3 nucleotides read TGTGCCAGCAGCCAACGGACAGGGGGCCATGAGCAGTTCTTC. V usage is TRBV14 and J usage is TRBJ2-1; 11 bases match TRBD1. CDR1 SGHDN and CDR2 FVKESK come from the germline V gene. The CDR3 loop spans 14 amino acids. V shed 2 bases, J shed 8 bases, and the junction held 2 bases outside the gene matches.

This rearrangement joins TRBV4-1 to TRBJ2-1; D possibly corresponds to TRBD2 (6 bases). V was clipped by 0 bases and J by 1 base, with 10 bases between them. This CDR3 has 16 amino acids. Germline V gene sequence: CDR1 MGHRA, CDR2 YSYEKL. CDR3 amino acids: CASSQDVRDSYNEQFF. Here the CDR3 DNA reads TGCGCCAGCAGCCAAGATGTGCGGGATTCCTACAATGAGCAGTTCTTC.

The CDR3 sequence: CASSAGTSGRTNTGELFF. In nucleotides, the CDR3 is TGTGCCAGTAGTGCCGGGACTAGCGGGAGGACGAACACCGGGGAGCTGTTTTTT. The gene calls are TRBV19 and TRBJ2-2; 15 bases are shared with TRBD2. The CDR3 is 18 residues long. With 5 bases clipped from V and 0 bases from J, the junction kept 4 bases outside the gene matches. The V gene's germline CDR1 is LNHDA and CDR2 SQIVND (reference sequence).

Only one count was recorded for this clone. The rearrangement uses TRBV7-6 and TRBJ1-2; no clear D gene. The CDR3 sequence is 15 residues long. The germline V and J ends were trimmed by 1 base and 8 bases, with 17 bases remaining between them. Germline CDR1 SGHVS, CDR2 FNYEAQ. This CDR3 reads CASSLVYQAGEGYTF. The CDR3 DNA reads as TGTGCCAGCAGCTTAGTTTATCAGGCAGGCGAGGGCTACACCTTC.

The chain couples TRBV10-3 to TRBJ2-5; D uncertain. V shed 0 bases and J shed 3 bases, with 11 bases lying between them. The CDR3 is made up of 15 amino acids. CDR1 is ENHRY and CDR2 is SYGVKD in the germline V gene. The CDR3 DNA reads TGTGCCATCAGTGAGTCGGGTGTGACCGAAGAGACCCAGTACTTC. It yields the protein CAISESGVTEETQYF.

The CDR3 spells CASSLSTGGTGELFF. CDR3 sequence (DNA): TGTGCCAGCAGCTTAAGCACAGGGGGAACCGGGGAGCTGTTTTTT. The chain is built from TRBV7-3 and TRBJ2-2; 8 bases are a match to TRBD1. The CDR3 length is 15 residues. V was pared by 1 base and J by 5 bases, with 3 bases of the junction left unmatched. In germline, CDR1 is SGHTA, CDR2 FQGTGA. Full variable domain (remainder filled in from reference TRBV7-3 and TRBJ2-2): GAGVSQTPSNKVTEKGKYVELRCDPISGHTALYWYRQSLGQGPEFLIYFQGTGAADDSGLPNDRFFAVRPEGSVSTLKIQRTERGDSAVYLCASSLSTGGTGELFFGEGSRLTVL.

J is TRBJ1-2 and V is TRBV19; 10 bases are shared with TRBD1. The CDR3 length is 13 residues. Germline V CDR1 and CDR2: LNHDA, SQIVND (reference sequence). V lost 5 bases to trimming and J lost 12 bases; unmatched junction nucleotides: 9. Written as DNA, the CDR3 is TGTGCCAGTAGTGAATCCCGGGACAGGGGTGACACCTTC. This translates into CASSESRDRGDTF.

The CDR3: CASSPPGRVGTEAFF. CDR3 DNA sequence: TGTGCCAGTAGTCCACCGGGACGGGTTGGGACTGAAGCTTTCTTT. The chain uses TRBV19 and TRBJ1-1, with D perhaps matching TRBD1 (5 bases). From germline, CDR1 is LNHDA and CDR2 SQIVND (reference sequence). There are 15 residues in the CDR3. The V and J ends lost 5 bases and 5 bases respectively, with 18 bases between them.

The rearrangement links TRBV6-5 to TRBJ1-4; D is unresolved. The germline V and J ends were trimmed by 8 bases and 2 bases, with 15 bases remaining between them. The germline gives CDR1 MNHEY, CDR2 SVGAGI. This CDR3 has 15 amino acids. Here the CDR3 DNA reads TGTGCCAGCGGCTTGGCGGCCGCGACTAATGAAAAACTGTTTTTT. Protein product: CASGLAAATNEKLFF.

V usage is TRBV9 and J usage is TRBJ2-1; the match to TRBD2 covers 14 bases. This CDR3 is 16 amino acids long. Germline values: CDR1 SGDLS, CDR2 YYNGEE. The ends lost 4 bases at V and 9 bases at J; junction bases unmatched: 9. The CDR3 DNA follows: TGTGCCAGCAGCACGACGGGACTAGCGGGAGCTCCTGAGCAGTTCTTC. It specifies CASSTTGLAGAPEQFF.

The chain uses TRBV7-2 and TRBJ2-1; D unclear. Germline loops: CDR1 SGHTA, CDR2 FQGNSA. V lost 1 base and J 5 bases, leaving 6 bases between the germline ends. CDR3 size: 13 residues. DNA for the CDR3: TGTGCCAGCAGCTTAGGGGAAAACAATGAGCAGTTCTTC. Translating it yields CASSLGENNEQFF. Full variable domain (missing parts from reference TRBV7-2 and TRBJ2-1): GAGVSQSPSNKVTEKGKDVELRCDPISGHTALYWYRQSLGQGLEFLIYFQGNSAPDKSGLPSDRFSAERTGGSVSTLTIQRTQQEDSAVYLCASSLGENNEQFFGPGTRLTVL.

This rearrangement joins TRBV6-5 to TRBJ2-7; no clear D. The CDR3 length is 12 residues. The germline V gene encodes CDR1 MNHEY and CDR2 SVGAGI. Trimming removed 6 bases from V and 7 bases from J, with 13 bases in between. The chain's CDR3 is CASSWDFREQYF. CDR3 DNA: TGTGCCAGCAGCTGGGATTTTAGGGAGCAGTACTTC.

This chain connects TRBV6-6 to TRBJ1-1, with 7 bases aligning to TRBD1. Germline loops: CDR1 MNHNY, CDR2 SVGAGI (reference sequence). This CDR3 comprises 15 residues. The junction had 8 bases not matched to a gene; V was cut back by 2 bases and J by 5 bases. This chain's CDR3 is CASSYMGQGVTEAFF. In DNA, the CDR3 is TGTGCCAGCAGTTACATGGGGCAGGGGGTGACTGAAGCTTTCTTT.

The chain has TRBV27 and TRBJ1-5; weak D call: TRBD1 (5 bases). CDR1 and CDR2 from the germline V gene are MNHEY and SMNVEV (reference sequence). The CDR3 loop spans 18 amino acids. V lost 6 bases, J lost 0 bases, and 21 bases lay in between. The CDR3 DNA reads TGTGCCAGCAGCCAAGCAGGGTCGTTGTTGTATAGCAATCAGCCCCAGCATTTT. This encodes CASSQAGSLLYSNQPQHF.

In nucleotides, the CDR3 is TGTGCCAGCAGCTTAGAGGGGACATCGGGGAGCTATGGCTACACCTTC. Residues: CASSLEGTSGSYGYTF. The genes are TRBV7-2 and TRBJ1-2, with D possibly being TRBD1 (6 bases). Germline V CDR1 and CDR2: SGHTA, FQGNSA. This CDR3 is 16 amino acids long. V was clipped by 1 base and J by 4 bases, with 16 bases between them.

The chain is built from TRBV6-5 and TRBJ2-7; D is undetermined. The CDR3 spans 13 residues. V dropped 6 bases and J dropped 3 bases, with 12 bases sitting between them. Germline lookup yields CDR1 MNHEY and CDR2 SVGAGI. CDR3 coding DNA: TGTGCCAGCAGGGCCGGGTCCCGCTACGAGCAGTACTTC. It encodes CASRAGSRYEQYF.

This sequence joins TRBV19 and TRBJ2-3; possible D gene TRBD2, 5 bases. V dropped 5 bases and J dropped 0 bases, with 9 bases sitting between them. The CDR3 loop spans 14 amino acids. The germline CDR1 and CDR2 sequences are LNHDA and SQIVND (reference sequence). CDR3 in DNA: TGTGCCAGTAGTTACGGGGTGAGCACAGATACGCAGTATTTT. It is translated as CASSYGVSTDTQYF.

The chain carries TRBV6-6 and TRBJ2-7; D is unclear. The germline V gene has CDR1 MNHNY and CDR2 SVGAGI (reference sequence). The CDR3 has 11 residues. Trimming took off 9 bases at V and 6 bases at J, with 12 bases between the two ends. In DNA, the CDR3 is TGTGCCAGTCTCAAGGAGTCCGAGCAGTACTTC. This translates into CASLKESEQYF.

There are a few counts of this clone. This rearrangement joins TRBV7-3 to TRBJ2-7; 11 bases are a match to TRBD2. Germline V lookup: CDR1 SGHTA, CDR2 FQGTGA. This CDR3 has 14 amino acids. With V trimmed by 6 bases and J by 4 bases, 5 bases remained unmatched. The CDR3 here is CASRRTSGSYEQYF. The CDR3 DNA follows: TGTGCCAGCAGGAGAACTAGCGGGAGTTACGAGCAGTACTTC.

The CDR3 loop is CASRLSRQGAGYTF. The CDR3 DNA is TGTGCCAGCAGACTATCCAGACAGGGGGCTGGCTACACCTTC. The chain couples TRBV28 to TRBJ1-2; 10 bases match TRBD1. V gave up 6 bases and J gave up 7 bases; unmatched junction bases: 8. Per the germline V gene, CDR1 is MDHEN and CDR2 is SYDVKM. CDR3 length equals 14 residues.

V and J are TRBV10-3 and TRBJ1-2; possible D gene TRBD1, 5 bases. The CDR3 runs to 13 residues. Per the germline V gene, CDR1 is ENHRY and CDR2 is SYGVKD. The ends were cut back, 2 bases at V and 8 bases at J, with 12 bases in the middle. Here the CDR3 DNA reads TGTGCCATCAGTGAGCCCGGGGGAGGCGGCTACACCTTC. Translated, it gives CAISEPGGGGYTF.

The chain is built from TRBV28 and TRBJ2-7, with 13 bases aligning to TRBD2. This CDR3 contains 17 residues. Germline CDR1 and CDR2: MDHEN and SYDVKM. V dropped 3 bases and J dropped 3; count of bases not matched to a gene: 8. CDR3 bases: TGTGCCAGCAGTTTTGGGACTAGCGGGAACGTGGTCTACGAGCAGTACTTC. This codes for CASSFGTSGNVVYEQYF.

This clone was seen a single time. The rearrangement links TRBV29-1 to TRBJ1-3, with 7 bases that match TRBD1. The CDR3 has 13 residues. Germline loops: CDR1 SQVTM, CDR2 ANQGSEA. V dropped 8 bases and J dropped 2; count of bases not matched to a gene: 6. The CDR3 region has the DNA TGCAGCTCTACTGACAGGGCTGGAAACACCATATATTTT. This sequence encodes CSSTDRAGNTIYF.

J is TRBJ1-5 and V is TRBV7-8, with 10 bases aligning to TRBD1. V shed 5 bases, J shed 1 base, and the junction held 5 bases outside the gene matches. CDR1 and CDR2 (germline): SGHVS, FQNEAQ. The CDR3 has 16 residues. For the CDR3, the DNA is TGTGCCAGCAGCCCCTGGACAGGGGGGAGCAATCAGCCCCAGCATTTT. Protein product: CASSPWTGGSNQPQHF.

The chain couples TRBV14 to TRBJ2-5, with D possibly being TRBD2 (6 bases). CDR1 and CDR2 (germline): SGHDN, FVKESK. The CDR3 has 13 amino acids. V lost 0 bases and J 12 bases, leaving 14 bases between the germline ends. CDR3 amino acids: CASSQEARGGKYF. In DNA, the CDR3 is TGTGCCAGCAGCCAAGAGGCAAGGGGAGGAAAGTACTTC.